The 26 T cell receptor beta chains presented below share a single source sample, sequenced in a study of cytomegalovirus exposure and HLA in healthy donors. Sequencing used immunoSEQ multiplex PCR; TCRdb keeps in-frame clones, though not all of them. This table holds tens of thousands of clones, over 85% found once. Input material: PBMCs. The receptors were gathered from a man aged 18 to 30 in good health and CMV-seronegative.

The chain recombines TRBV5-1 with TRBJ2-2; 11 nucleotides match TRBD2. The trim removed 0 bases at V and 5 bases at J, leaving 0 bases unmatched. Germline V lookup: CDR1 SGHRS, CDR2 YFSETQ. The CDR3 runs to 15 residues. DNA of the CDR3: TGCGCCAGCAGCTTGGGGACTAGCGGGACCGGGGAGCTGTTTTTT. Encoded protein: CASSLGTSGTGELFF.

This chain uses TRBV18 with TRBJ2-7; 9 bases match TRBD1. The germline V gene has CDR1 KGHSH and CDR2 LQKENI. With V trimmed by 4 bases and J by 6 bases, 4 bases remained unmatched. This CDR3 comprises 13 residues. CDR3 in amino acids: CASSQGTGREQYF. CDR3 nucleotide sequence: TGTGCCAGCTCACAAGGGACAGGGCGCGAGCAGTACTTC. Drawing the rest from reference TRBV18 and TRBJ2-7, the complete variable domain is NAGVMQNPRHLVRRRGQEARLRCSPMKGHSHVYWYRQLPEEGLKFMVYLQKENIIDESGMPKERFSAEFPKEGPSILRIQQVVRGDSAAYFCASSQGTGREQYFGPGTRLTVT.

The CDR3 sequence is CASSFLDSSGEKLFF. As DNA, the CDR3 is TGTGCCAGCAGCTTTCTTGACTCCTCCGGGGAAAAACTGTTTTTT. The gene calls are TRBV5-4 and TRBJ1-4, with D uncertain. The germline V gene has CDR1 SGHNT and CDR2 YYREEE (reference sequence). The CDR3 spans 15 residues. V lost 2 bases to trimming and J lost 8 bases, with 16 bases between them. Full variable domain (remainder filled in from reference TRBV5-4 and TRBJ1-4): ETGVTQSPTHLIKTRGQQVTLRCSSQSGHNTVSWYQQALGQGPQFIFQYYREEENGRGNFPPRFSGLQFPNYSSELNVNALELDDSALYLCASSFLDSSGEKLFFGSGTQLSVL.

This chain links TRBV10-3 with TRBJ2-3; TRBD2 matches 7 bases. V shed 4 bases and J 2 bases; nucleotides not matched to a gene: 6. The CDR3 spans 15 residues. The V gene's germline CDR1 is ENHRY and CDR2 SYGVKD. The CDR3 loop reads CAISGRAGPTDTQYF. CDR3 DNA: TGTGCCATCAGTGGTAGAGCGGGGCCCACAGATACGCAGTATTTT.

The chain is built from TRBV11-2 and TRBJ2-7; D might be TRBD1 (5 bases). Germline loops: CDR1 SGHAT, CDR2 FQNNGV. The CDR3 covers 15 residues. Trimming pared 1 base from V and 3 bases from J, leaving 13 bases between. CDR3 DNA: TGTGCCAGCAGCTTAGGGCGGCAGGGCATCTACGAGCAGTACTTC. Translation: CASSLGRQGIYEQYF.

This clone was found once. The CDR3 coding sequence is TGTGCCAGCAGTTCACATGCTGGGGACAGGACCCCACAGTACTTC. It yields the protein CASSSHAGDRTPQYF. J is TRBJ2-7 and V is TRBV28; 8 bases fit TRBD1. CDR3 size: 15 residues. The trim removed 4 bases at V and 10 bases at J, leaving 15 bases unmatched. CDR1 and CDR2 (germline): MDHEN, SYDVKM.

The chain combines TRBV7-2 with TRBJ2-5; 10 bases agree with TRBD1. Germline V gene sequence: CDR1 SGHTA, CDR2 FQGNSA. The CDR3 loop spans 14 amino acids. Trimming took 5 bases from V and 4 from J; bases not matched to a gene: 4. The CDR3 loop is CASSPGTGVETQYF. The DNA of the CDR3 is TGTGCCAGCAGCCCAGGGACAGGGGTAGAGACCCAGTACTTC.

The rearrangement links TRBV12-1 to TRBJ2-5; the D call of TRBD1 is as the table states it, not checked on the DNA. TRBV12-1 is assigned pseudogene status. The CDR3 length is 15 residues. The CDR3 sequence is CASSRGAEPTWTQYF. The CDR3 DNA reads TGTGCCAGCAGCCGTGGGGCCGAGCCAACGTGGACCCAGTACTTC.

The chain links TRBV27 to TRBJ1-1, with a possible D match to TRBD1 (5 bases). The CDR3 is 14 residues long. Per the germline V gene, CDR1 is MNHEY and CDR2 is SMNVEV (reference sequence). V lost 7 bases, J lost 2 bases, and 14 bases lay in between. The CDR3 sequence is CASNLRRGNTEAFF. The CDR3 DNA sequence: TGTGCCAGCAACCTTAGAAGGGGAAACACTGAAGCTTTCTTT.

The V gene is TRBV5-1, the J gene TRBJ2-3; 8 positions agree with TRBD2. The CDR3 runs 14 residues. Trimming cost V 3 bases and J 7 bases; bases outside gene matches: 7. Germline assignment: CDR1 SGHRS and CDR2 YFSETQ. For the CDR3, the DNA is TGCGCCAGCAGCTCACTAGCGGATAGCCATACGCAGTATTTT. Protein sequence: CASSSLADSHTQYF.

This chain links TRBV18 with TRBJ2-7; tentative D call: TRBD1 (6 bases). V was trimmed by 4 bases and J by 5 bases, leaving 9 bases between them. The CDR3 runs 12 residues. Germline-derived CDR1 and CDR2 are KGHSH and LQKENI. Here the CDR3 reads CASSRQGNEQYF. CDR3 bases: TGTGCCAGCTCACGGCAGGGGAACGAGCAGTACTTC.

The chain uses TRBV5-1 and TRBJ2-7; a possible D gene is TRBD2 (6 bases). The germline V gene encodes CDR1 SGHRS and CDR2 YFSETQ. The CDR3 length is 15 residues. Trimming removed 4 bases at V and 3 bases at J, with 17 bases between. The CDR3: CASSGAGTGLYEQYF. The DNA for the CDR3 is TGCGCCAGCAGCGGCGCCGGGACTGGCCTCTACGAGCAGTACTTC.

The chain combines TRBV7-9 with TRBJ1-1, with a weak D call TRBD1 (5 bases). Trimming pared 5 bases from V and 1 base from J, leaving 14 bases between. Germline V gene data show CDR1 as SEHNR and CDR2 as FQNEAQ (reference sequence). The CDR3 loop spans 15 amino acids. As DNA, the CDR3 is TGTGCCAGCAGCCCATTAGGACACACGAACACTGAAGCTTTCTTT. This sequence encodes CASSPLGHTNTEAFF.

This chain links TRBV7-9 with TRBJ2-5; 11 bases fit TRBD1. This CDR3 comprises 16 residues. V dropped 3 bases and J dropped 5; count of bases not matched to a gene: 8. The V gene's germline CDR1 is SEHNR and CDR2 FQNEAQ (reference sequence). For the CDR3, the DNA is TGTGCCAGCAGCTTTGCGGACAGGGGGCGGGGGGAGACCCAGTACTTC. As protein: CASSFADRGRGETQYF.

The genes are TRBV6-6 and TRBJ1-5; 9 positions match TRBD1. The CDR3 is made up of 15 amino acids. The germline V gene has CDR1 MNHNY and CDR2 SVGAGI (reference sequence). The trim removed 4 bases at V and 3 bases at J, leaving 4 bases unmatched. CDR3 sequence (DNA): TGTGCCAGCAGTTGGGACAGGGCAAACAATCAGCCCCAGCATTTT. Translation: CASSWDRANNQPQHF.

V gene TRBV10-3 combines with J gene TRBJ1-3; a weak D match, TRBD1 (5 bases). The CDR3 has 14 residues. V lost 8 bases, J lost 3 bases, and 14 bases lay in between. Per the germline V gene, CDR1 is ENHRY and CDR2 is SYGVKD. The CDR3 reads CAIAFGGVGNTIYF. Written as DNA, the CDR3 is TGTGCCATCGCCTTCGGGGGGGTTGGAAACACCATATATTTT.

This clone has more than one count but fewer than ten. V is TRBV5-5 and J is TRBJ1-5; tentatively, D is TRBD1 (5 bases). The CDR3 is made up of 16 amino acids. V was trimmed by 0 bases and J by 6 bases, leaving 16 bases between them. Germline CDR1 reads SGHKS; CDR2 reads YYEKEE (reference sequence). CDR3 in DNA: TGTGCCAGCAGCTTGGCCAATCCAGGGTTGGGTCAGCCCCAGCATTTT. This sequence encodes CASSLANPGLGQPQHF.

This clone was picked up one time. This rearrangement joins TRBV6-5 to TRBJ2-7; possibly TRBD1 for D (6 bases). Trimming left V 0 bases short and J 2 bases short, with 11 bases between. The V gene's germline CDR1 is MNHEY and CDR2 SVGAGI. CDR3 length: 15 amino acids. CDR3 sequence reads: CASSYSADRTYEQYF. The DNA of the CDR3 is TGTGCCAGCAGTTACTCGGCGGACAGAACCTACGAGCAGTACTTC.

This chain uses TRBV6-5 with TRBJ2-3; D possibly corresponds to TRBD2 (6 bases). The V gene lost 6 bases and the J gene lost 5 bases, with 15 bases spanning the gap. The CDR3 is 14 amino acids. CDR1 is MNHEY, CDR2 SVGAGI, per germline. This chain's CDR3 is CASSVGDSGDTQYF. The CDR3 nucleotides are TGTGCCAGCAGCGTCGGGGATAGCGGAGATACGCAGTATTTT.

V usage is TRBV28 and J usage is TRBJ2-7, with 11 positions matching TRBD2. The CDR3 totals 15 residues. The J segment lost 4 bases and the V segment lost 6 bases, leaving 8 bases of the junction unmatched. Germline V CDR1 and CDR2: MDHEN, SYDVKM. Written as DNA, the CDR3 is TGTGCCAGCAGGTCTTCCGGGACTAGCGGATACGAGCAGTACTTC. It encodes CASRSSGTSGYEQYF. Complete variable domain (other parts from reference TRBV28 and TRBJ2-7): DVKVTQSSRYLVKRTGEKVFLECVQDMDHENMFWYRQDPGLGLRLIYFSYDVKMKEKGDIPEGYSVSREKKERFSLILESASTNQTSMYLCASRSSGTSGYEQYFGPGTRLTVT.

The chain combines TRBV2 with TRBJ2-5; 11 positions agree with TRBD2. The CDR3 runs to 15 residues. The ends lost 2 bases at V and 4 bases at J; junction bases unmatched: 3. Germline V gene data show CDR1 as SNHLY and CDR2 as FYNNEI. In DNA form, the CDR3 reads TGTGCCAGCAGTGAACGACTAGCGGGAAGAGAGACCCAGTACTTC. Amino acid sequence: CASSERLAGRETQYF.

The V gene is TRBV28, the J gene TRBJ1-5; D is perhaps TRBD1 (5 bases). Germline assignment: CDR1 MDHEN and CDR2 SYDVKM. With 3 bases removed from V and 3 bases from J, the gap between germline ends came to 12 bases. The CDR3 spans 15 residues. The CDR3 spells CASSFLPGDNQPQHF. The CDR3 coding sequence is TGTGCCAGCAGTTTTCTCCCGGGGGACAATCAGCCCCAGCATTTT.

The V and J genes are TRBV7-2 and TRBJ1-1; D is undetermined. The CDR3 covers 14 residues. Trimming removed 1 base at V and 0 bases at J, with 6 bases between. Germline V gene data show CDR1 as SGHTA and CDR2 as FQGNSA. The CDR3 nucleotides read TGTGCCAGCAGCTTAGACACTATGAACACTGAAGCTTTCTTT. It is translated as CASSLDTMNTEAFF.

The gene calls are TRBV6-6 and TRBJ2-1; maybe TRBD1 (6 bases). Germline values: CDR1 MNHNY, CDR2 SVGAGI (reference sequence). This CDR3 is 16 amino acids long. Trimming cost V 2 bases and J 9 bases, with 20 bases left between them. The CDR3 reads CASSYHPQGWGSEQFF. The CDR3, as DNA: TGTGCCAGCAGTTACCATCCACAGGGTTGGGGCAGTGAGCAGTTCTTC.

J is TRBJ1-2 and V is TRBV18; D not certain. The CDR3 length is 15 residues. V lost 3 bases and J 8 bases, leaving 19 bases between the germline ends. Germline V gene data show CDR1 as KGHSH and CDR2 as LQKENI. The CDR3 spells CASSPQAGEYGGYTF. CDR3 coding DNA: TGTGCCAGCTCACCGCAGGCCGGGGAGTATGGGGGCTACACCTTC.

The V call is TRBV7-9, the J call TRBJ2-7; D unclear. The CDR3 runs to 13 residues. Trimming left V 3 bases short and J 0 bases short, with 6 bases between. Germline V gives CDR1 SEHNR, CDR2 FQNEAQ (reference sequence). This chain's CDR3 is CASSLADSYEQYF. The CDR3 nucleotides read TGTGCCAGCAGCTTGGCCGACTCCTACGAGCAGTACTTC.